This T cell receptor (beta chain) was sequenced during a study of T cells in Graves' hyperthyroidism and ophthalmopathy. Background on the study: Staff took peripheral blood when the initial diagnosis was made, before any treatment began.

RNA transcripts yielded amplified TCR beta CDR3 regions. HTBI primers were employed in a first-round RT-PCR of the TCR CDR3. TCRdb ran MiXCR on the multiplex PCR reads and lists one entry per CDR3 protein. The sample contains about 400,000 distinct CDR3 sequences, 14% to 15% of which appear only once. In this sample, this clonotype turned up many times. This CDR3 has 14 residues. Germline V CDR1 and CDR2: DFQATT, SNEGSKA (reference sequence). With 5 bases removed from V and 2 bases from J, the gap between germline ends came to 13 bases. The chain combines TRBV20-1 with TRBJ1-5, with D possibly being TRBD1 (6 bases). The TCR sequence derives from a woman under 40 with Graves' hyperthyroidism. Sequencing was performed on blood. This CDR3 is CSAVTGGGNQPQHF. The CDR3, as DNA: TGCAGTGCTGTCACCGGGGGCGGCAATCAGCCCCAGCATTTT.